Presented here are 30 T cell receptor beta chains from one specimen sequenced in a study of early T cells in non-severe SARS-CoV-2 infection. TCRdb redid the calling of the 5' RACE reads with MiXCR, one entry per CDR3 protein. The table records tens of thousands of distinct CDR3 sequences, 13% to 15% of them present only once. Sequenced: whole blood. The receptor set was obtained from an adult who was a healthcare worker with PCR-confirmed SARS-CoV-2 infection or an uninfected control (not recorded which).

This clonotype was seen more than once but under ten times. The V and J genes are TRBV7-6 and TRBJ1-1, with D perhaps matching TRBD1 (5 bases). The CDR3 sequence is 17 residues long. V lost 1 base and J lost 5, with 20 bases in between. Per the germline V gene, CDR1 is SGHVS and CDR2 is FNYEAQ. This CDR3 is CASSLEGWSGGETEAFF. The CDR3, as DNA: TGTGCCAGCAGCTTAGAAGGTTGGTCCGGGGGAGAGACTGAAGCTTTCTTT.

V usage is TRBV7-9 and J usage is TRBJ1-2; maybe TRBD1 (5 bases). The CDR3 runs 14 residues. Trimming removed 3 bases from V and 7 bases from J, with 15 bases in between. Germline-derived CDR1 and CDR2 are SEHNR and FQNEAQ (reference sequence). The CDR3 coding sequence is TGTGCCAGCAGCTTTAATCGGGGCGGCCGTGGCTACACCTTC. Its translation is CASSFNRGGRGYTF.

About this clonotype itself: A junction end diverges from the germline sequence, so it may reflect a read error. CDR3 residues: CASSFSTGGGYTEAVF. The CDR3 coding sequence is TGTGCCAGCAGTTTCTCGACAGGGGGCGGGTACACTGAAGCTGTCTTT. V and J are TRBV12-3 or TRBV12-4 and TRBJ1-1, with 10 nucleotides matching TRBD1. The CDR3 runs to 16 residues.

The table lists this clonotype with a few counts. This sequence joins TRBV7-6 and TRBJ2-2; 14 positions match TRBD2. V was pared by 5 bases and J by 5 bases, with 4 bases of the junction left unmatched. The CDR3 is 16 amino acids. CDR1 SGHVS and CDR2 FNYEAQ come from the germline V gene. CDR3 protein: CASSTGLAGGTGELFF. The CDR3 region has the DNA TGTGCCAGCAGCACCGGACTAGCGGGAGGAACCGGGGAGCTGTTTTTT.

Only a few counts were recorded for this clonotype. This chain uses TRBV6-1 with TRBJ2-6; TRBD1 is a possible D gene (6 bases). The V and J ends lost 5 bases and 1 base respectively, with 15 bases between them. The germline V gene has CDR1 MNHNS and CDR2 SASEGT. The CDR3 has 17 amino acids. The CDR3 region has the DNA TGTGCCAGCAGTTCGCCGGGACAACAATCTGGGGCCAACGTCCTGACTTTC. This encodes CASSSPGQQSGANVLTF.

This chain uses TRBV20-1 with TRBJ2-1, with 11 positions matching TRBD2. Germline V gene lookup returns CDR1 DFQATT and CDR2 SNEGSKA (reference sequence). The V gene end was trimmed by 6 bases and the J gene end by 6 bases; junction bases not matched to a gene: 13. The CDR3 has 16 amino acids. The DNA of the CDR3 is TGCAGTGCAGCCCAAGCGGGGACTAGCGGCCGCAATGAGCAGTTCTTC. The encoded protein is CSAAQAGTSGRNEQFF.

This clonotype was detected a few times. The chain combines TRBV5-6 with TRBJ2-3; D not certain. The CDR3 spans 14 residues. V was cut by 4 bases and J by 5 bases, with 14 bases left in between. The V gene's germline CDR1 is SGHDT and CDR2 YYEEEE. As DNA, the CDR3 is TGTGCCAGCAGCCTTTACAGCTCCCGAGATACGCAGTATTTT. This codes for CASSLYSSRDTQYF.

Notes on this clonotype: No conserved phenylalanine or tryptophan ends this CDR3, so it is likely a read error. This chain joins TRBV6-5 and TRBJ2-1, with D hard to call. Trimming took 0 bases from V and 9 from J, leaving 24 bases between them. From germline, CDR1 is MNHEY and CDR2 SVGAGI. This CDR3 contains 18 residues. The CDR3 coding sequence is TGTGCCAGCAGTTACTCTTCCCAGGCACCAGCCCGGTGGGGTGAGCAGTTCCTC. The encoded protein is CASSYSSQAPARWGEQFL.

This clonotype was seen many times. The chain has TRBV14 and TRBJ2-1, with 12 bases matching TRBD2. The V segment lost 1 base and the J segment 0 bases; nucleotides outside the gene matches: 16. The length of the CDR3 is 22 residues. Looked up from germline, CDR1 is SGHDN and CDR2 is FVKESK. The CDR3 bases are TGTGCCAGCAGCCAAGCCCGACTAGCGGGAGTAGCGGTATGGGGCTCCTACAATGAGCAGTTCTTC. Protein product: CASSQARLAGVAVWGSYNEQFF.

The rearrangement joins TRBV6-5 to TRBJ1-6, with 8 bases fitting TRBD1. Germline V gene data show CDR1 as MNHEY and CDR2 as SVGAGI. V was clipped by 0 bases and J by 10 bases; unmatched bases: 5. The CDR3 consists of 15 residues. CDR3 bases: TGTGCCAGCAGTTACTCCGCAGGGGGCCAATCACCCCTCCACTTT. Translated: CASSYSAGGQSPLHF.

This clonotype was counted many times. CDR3 sequence reads: CASSLVAGGLSDTQYF. DNA for the CDR3: TGTGCCAGCAGCTTAGTAGCGGGAGGGCTCTCAGATACGCAGTATTTT. V gene TRBV11-2 combines with J gene TRBJ2-3; 11 bases line up with TRBD2. CDR3 length: 16 residues. Losses at the gene ends were 1 base for V and 4 bases for J; bases not matched to a gene: 4. Germline V gene sequence: CDR1 SGHAT, CDR2 FQNNGV.

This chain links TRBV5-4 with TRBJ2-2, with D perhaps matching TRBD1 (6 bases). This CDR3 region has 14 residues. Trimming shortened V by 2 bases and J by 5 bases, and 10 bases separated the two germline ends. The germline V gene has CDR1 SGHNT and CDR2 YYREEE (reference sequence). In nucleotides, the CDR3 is TGTGCCAGCAGCTTCGACAGGAGAACCGGGGAGCTGTTTTTT. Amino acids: CASSFDRRTGELFF.

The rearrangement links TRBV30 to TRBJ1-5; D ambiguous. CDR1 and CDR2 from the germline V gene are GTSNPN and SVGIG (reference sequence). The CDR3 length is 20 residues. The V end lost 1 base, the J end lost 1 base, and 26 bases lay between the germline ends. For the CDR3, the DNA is TGTGCCTGGAGTGCCTTTGCGGGAGACCTGAGCACGAGGAGCAATCAGCCCCAGCATTTT. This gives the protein CAWSAFAGDLSTRSNQPQHF.

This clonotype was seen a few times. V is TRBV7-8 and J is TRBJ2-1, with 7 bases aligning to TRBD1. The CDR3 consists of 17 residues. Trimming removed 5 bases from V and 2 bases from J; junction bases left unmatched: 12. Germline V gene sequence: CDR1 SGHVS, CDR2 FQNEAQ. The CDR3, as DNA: TGTGCCAGCAGCCCGGGTAGTTCGGGGACAGCCTACAATGAGCAGTTCTTC. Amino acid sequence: CASSPGSSGTAYNEQFF. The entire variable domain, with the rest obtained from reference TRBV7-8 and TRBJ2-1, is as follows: GAGVSQSPRYKVAKRGQDVALRCDPISGHVSLFWYQQALGQGPEFLTYFQNEAQLDKSGLPSDRFFAERPEGSVSTLKIQRTQQEDSAVYLCASSPGSSGTAYNEQFFGPGTRLTVL.

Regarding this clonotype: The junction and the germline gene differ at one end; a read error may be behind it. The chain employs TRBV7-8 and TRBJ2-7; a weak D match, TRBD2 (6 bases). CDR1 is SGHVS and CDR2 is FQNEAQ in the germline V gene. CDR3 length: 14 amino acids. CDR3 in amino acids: CASSLATGAYEQYF. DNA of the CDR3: TGTGCCAGCAGCCTAGCTACGGGGGCCTACGAGCAGTACTTC.

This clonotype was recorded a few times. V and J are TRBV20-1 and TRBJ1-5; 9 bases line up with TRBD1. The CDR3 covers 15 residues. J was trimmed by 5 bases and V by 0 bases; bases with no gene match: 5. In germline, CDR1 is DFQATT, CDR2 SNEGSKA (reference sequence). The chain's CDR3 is CSARDYTGGYQPQHF. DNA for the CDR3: TGCAGTGCTAGAGATTATACAGGGGGCTATCAGCCCCAGCATTTT.

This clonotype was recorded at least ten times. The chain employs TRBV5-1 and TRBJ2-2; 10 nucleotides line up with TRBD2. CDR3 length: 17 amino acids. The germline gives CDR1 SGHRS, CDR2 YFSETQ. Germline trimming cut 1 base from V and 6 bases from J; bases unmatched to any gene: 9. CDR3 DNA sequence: TGCGCCAGCAGCTTGATTCTAGCGGGAGAATTGGCCGGGGAGCTGTTTTTT. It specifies CASSLILAGELAGELFF.

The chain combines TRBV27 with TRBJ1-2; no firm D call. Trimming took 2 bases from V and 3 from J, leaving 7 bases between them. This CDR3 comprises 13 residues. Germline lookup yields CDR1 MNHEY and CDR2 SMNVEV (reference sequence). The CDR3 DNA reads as TGTGCCAGCAGTTTACGGGTAGACTATGGCTACACCTTC. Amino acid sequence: CASSLRVDYGYTF.

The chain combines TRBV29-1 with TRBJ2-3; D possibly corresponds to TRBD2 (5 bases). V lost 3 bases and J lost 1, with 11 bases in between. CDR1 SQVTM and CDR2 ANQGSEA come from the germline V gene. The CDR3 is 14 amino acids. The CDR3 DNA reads TGCAGCGTTGATGCTAGCTTTGGCACAGATACGCAGTATTTT. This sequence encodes CSVDASFGTDTQYF.

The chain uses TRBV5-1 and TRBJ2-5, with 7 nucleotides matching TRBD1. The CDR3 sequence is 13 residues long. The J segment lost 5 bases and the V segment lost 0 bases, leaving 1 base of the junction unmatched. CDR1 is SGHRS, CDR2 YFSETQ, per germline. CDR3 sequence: CASSLGRGETQYF. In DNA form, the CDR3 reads TGCGCCAGCAGCTTGGGCAGGGGGGAGACCCAGTACTTC.

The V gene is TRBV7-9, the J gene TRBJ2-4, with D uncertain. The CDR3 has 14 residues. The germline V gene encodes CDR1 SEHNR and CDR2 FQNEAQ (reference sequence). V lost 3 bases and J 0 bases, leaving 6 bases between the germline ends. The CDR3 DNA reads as TGTGCCAGCAGCTTTGACGAAGCCAAAAACATTCAGTACTTC. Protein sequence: CASSFDEAKNIQYF.

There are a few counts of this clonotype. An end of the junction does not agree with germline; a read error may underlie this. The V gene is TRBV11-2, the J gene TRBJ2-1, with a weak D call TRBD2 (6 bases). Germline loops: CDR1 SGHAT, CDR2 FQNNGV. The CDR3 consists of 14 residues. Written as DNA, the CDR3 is TGCGTCGTAGAGGTAGCGGAAGCCTACAATGAGCAGTTCTTC. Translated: CVVEVAEAYNEQFF.

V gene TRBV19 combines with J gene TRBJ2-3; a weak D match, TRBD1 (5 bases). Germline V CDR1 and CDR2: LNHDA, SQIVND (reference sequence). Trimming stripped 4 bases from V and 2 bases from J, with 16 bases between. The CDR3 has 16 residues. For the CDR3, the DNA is TGTGCCAGTAGTACCCACCAAGGGGTAACCACAGATACGCAGTATTTT. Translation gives CASSTHQGVTTDTQYF.

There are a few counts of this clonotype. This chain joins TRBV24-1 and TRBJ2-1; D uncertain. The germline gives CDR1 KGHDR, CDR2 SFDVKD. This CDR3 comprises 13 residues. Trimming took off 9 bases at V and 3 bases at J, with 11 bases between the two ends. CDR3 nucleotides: TGTGCCACCCCCACGGGCTGCTACAATGAGCAGTTCTTC. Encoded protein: CATPTGCYNEQFF.

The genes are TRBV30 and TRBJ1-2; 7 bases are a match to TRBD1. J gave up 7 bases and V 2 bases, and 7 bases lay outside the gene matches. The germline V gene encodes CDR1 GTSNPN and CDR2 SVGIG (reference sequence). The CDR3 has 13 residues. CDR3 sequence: CAWSSGGGLGYTF. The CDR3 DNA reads TGTGCCTGGAGTAGTGGAGGGGGCCTTGGCTACACCTTC.

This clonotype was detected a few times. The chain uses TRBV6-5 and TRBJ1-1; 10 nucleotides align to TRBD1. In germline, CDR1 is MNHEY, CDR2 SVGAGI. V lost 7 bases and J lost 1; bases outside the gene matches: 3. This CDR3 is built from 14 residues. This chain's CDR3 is CASNRQGANTEAFF. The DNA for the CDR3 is TGTGCCAGCAATCGACAGGGGGCGAACACTGAAGCTTTCTTT.

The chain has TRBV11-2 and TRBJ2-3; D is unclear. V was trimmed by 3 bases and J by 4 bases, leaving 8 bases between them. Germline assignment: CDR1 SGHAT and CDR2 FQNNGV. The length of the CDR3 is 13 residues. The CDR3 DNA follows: TGTGCCAGCAGCTTTGGTCCGCCAGATACGCAGTATTTT. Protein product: CASSFGPPDTQYF.

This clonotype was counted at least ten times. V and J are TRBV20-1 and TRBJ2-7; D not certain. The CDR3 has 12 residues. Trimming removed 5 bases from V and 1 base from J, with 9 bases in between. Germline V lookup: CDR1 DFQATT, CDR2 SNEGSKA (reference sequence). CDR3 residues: CSAPRVSYEQYF. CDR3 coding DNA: TGCAGTGCTCCTCGGGTTTCCTACGAGCAGTACTTC.

The chain's CDR3 is CSARRGGLSSYNEQFF. CDR3 DNA sequence: TGCAGTGCTAGGAGGGGGGGGTTAAGCTCCTACAATGAGCAGTTCTTC. The chain recombines TRBV20-1 with TRBJ2-1; a weak D match, TRBD2 (7 bases). The V and J ends lost 3 bases and 0 bases respectively, with 15 bases between them. Germline CDR1 DFQATT, CDR2 SNEGSKA (reference sequence). The CDR3 contains 16 residues.

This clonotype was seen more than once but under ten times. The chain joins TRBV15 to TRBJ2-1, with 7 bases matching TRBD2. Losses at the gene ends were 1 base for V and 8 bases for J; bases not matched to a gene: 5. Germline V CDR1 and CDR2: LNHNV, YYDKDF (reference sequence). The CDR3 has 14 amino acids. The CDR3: CATSRGGTIDEQFF. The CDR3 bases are TGTGCCACCAGCAGAGGAGGGACTATAGATGAGCAGTTCTTC.